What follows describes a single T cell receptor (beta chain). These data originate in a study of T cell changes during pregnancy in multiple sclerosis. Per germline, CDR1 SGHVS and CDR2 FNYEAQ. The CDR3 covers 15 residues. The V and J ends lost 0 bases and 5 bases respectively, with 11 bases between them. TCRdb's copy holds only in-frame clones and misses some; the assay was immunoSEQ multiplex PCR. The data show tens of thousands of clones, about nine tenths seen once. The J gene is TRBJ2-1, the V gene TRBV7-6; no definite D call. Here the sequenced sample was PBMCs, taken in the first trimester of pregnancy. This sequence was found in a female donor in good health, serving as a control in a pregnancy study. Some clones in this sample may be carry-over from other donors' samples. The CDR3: CASSLASQANNEQFF. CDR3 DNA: TGTGCCAGCAGCTTAGCGAGCCAGGCAAACAATGAGCAGTTCTTC.